Detailed here is one T cell receptor (beta chain). The source of the sample is a study of T cell changes during pregnancy in multiple sclerosis. Here immunoSEQ multiplex PCR was the method, and the copy in TCRdb shows in-frame clones only, minus some. The table has approximately 50,000 clones, about 92% seen once; the top ten hold over 5%. Germline CDR1 is MNHEY and CDR2 is SMNVEV (reference sequence). V lost 5 bases and J 4 bases, leaving 5 bases between the germline ends. This CDR3 is built from 12 residues. The clonotype was recovered from a female donor in good health, enrolled as a control in a pregnancy study. V gene TRBV27 combines with J gene TRBJ2-2, with D tentatively TRBD2 (5 bases). This specimen was peripheral blood, taken in the third trimester of pregnancy. The chain's CDR3 is CASSSGTGELFF. DNA of the CDR3: TGTGCCAGCAGTAGCGGCACCGGGGAGCTGTTTTTT.